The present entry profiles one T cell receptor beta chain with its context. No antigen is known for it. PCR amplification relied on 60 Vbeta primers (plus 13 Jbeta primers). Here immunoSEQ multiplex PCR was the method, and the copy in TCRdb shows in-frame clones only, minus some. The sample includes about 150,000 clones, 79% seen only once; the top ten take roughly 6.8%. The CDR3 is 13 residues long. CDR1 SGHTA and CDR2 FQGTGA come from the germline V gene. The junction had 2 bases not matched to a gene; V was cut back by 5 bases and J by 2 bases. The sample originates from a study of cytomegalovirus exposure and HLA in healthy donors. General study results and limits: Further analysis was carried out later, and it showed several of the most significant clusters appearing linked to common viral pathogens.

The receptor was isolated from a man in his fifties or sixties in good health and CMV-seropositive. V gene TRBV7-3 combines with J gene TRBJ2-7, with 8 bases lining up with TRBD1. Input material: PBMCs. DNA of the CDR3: TGTGCCAGCAGCCGGGACAGGACCTACGAGCAGTACTTC. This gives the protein CASSRDRTYEQYF.